This T cell receptor (beta chain) was identified during a study of CXCR3-negative and CXCR3-positive naive CD8 T cells. On this clonotype itself: Its cognate antigen is unknown.

Study-level results: Once cells were cryopreserved, CXCR3 expression went down partly, and most assays used fresh PBMCs. In both naive subsets diversity was comparably high, whereas memory CD8+ cells showed much lower diversity. Naive CXCR3-negative and CXCR3-positive cells had similar TRBV-TRBJ usage; memory differed. Relative to CXCR3-negative naive cells, CXCR3-positive naive cells had more hydrophobic TRB CDR3s.

With UMI labels, 5' RACE was used to prepare the TRB cDNA libraries. TCRdb reanalyzed the 5' RACE reads, giving one entry per CDR3 protein sequence and no DNA. This sample's table has some 7,000 distinct CDR3 sequences. This CDR3 has 11 amino acids. Germline V gene sequence: CDR1 SQVTM, CDR2 ANQGSEA. The rearrangement joins TRBV29-1 to TRBJ1-2. The TCR was taken from a human donor in good health. Some clones in this sample may be carry-over from other donors' samples. What was sequenced was naive CXCR3+ CD8+ T cells from blood. Subset reported: CD45RO-CCR7+CD27+CD95- naive CD8+ T cells expressing CXCR3 (TNR3+). The CDR3 loop is CSWQAEGGYTF.